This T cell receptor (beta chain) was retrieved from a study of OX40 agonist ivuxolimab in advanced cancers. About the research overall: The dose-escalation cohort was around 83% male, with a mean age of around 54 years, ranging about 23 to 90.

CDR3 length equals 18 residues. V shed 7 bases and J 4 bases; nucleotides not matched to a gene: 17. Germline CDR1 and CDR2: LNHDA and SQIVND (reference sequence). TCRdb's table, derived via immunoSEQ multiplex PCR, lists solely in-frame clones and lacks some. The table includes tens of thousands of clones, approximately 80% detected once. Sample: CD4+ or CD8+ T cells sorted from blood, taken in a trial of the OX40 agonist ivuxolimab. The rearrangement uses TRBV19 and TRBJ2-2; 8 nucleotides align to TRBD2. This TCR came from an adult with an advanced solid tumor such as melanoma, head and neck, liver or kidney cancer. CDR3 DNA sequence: TGTGCCAGTACCCCGTTTAGCGGGGACTCCCGGGGCACCGGGGAGCTGTTTTTT. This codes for CASTPFSGDSRGTGELFF.